These 18 T cell receptor beta chains came from one sample sequenced in a study of technical replicates of blood from several donors (dated by TCRdb to the late 2010s). The receptor library was made with the immunoSEQ multiplex PCR assay. In its TCRdb copy, this immuneACCESS table keeps in-frame sequences only and misses some clones. Where compared with another copy, unresolved V genes explain less than half of these, and the others have no known cause. For this sample there are more than 75,000 clones; nearly 96% appear just once. Of the sample, around 0.4% falls within the top ten clones. What was sequenced was T cells isolated from PBMCs. Receptors originate from a human donor in good health.

The V gene is TRBV9, the J gene TRBJ1-2, with TRBD1 as a possible D gene (6 bases). CDR1 SGDLS and CDR2 YYNGEE come from the germline V gene. Deletions cut 4 bases from V and 8 bases from J, with 21 bases between. CDR3 length: 15 amino acids. CDR3 nucleotides: TGTGCCAGCAGCCTAGGCTTCTCAGGGGTAGGCGGCTACACCTTC. The encoded protein is CASSLGFSGVGGYTF. Full variable domain (outside the CDR3, taken from reference TRBV9 and TRBJ1-2): DSGVTQTPKHLITATGQRVTLRCSPRSGDLSVYWYQQSLDQGLQFLIQYYNGEERAKGNILERFSAQQFPDLHSELNLSSLELGDSALYFCASSLGFSGVGGYTFGSGTRLTVV.

The CDR3 sequence: CASSYFSTLPEAFF. DNA of the CDR3: TGTGCCAGCAGTTACTTCTCCACGCTACCTGAAGCTTTCTTT. This rearrangement joins TRBV6-5 to TRBJ1-1; D remains ambiguous. This CDR3 is built from 14 residues. CDR1 and CDR2 from the germline V gene are MNHEY and SVGAGI. The germline V and J ends were trimmed by 1 base and 6 bases, with 12 bases remaining between them.

The chain recombines TRBV13 with TRBJ1-5; the D gene is possibly TRBD1 (6 bases). CDR1 is PRHDT, CDR2 FYEKMQ, per germline (reference sequence). V lost 3 bases and J 6 bases, leaving 9 bases between the germline ends. This CDR3 comprises 13 residues. In DNA form, the CDR3 reads TGTGCCAGCAGCTTGCAGGGGAGTCAGCCCCAGCATTTT. As protein: CASSLQGSQPQHF.

The chain combines TRBV2 with TRBJ2-7; maybe TRBD2 (6 bases). Germline CDR1 is SNHLY and CDR2 is FYNNEI. The V and J ends lost 8 bases and 2 bases respectively, with 13 bases between them. The CDR3 runs to 13 residues. CDR3 sequence reads: CASCDGLPYEQYF. The CDR3 DNA reads as TGTGCCAGCTGCGACGGACTACCCTACGAGCAGTACTTC.

CDR3 protein: CACSSGISYEQYF. The CDR3 DNA reads as TGTGCTTGCTCTAGCGGGATTTCCTACGAGCAGTACTTC. The rearrangement uses TRBV7-2 and TRBJ2-7; 9 bases line up with TRBD2. The CDR3 contains 13 residues. The germline CDR1 and CDR2 sequences are SGHTA and FQGNSA.

The genes are TRBV5-4 and TRBJ1-2; D remains ambiguous. The V end lost 0 bases, the J end lost 3 bases, and 18 bases lay between the germline ends. The CDR3 covers 17 residues. Germline CDR1 SGHNT, CDR2 YYREEE (reference sequence). For the CDR3, the DNA is TGTGCCAGCAGCTTGGCCCCCTGGGCAGAACAGTACTATGGCTACACCTTC. Its protein product is CASSLAPWAEQYYGYTF. Filled out from reference TRBV5-4 and TRBJ1-2, the complete variable domain reads ETGVTQSPTHLIKTRGQQVTLRCSSQSGHNTVSWYQQALGQGPQFIFQYYREEENGRGNFPPRFSGLQFPNYSSELNVNALELDDSALYLCASSLAPWAEQYYGYTFGSGTRLTVV.

The rearrangement joins TRBV4-3 to TRBJ1-5, with D tentatively TRBD1 (6 bases). The CDR3 has 15 amino acids. The V end was cut by 3 bases, the J end by 5 bases, with 14 bases between. CDR1 is LGHNA and CDR2 is YSLEER in the germline V gene. The CDR3 DNA is TGCGCCAGCAGCCATTCACAGGGTAGACATCAGCCCCAGCATTTT. It is translated as CASSHSQGRHQPQHF.

V usage is TRBV15 and J usage is TRBJ2-1; D remains ambiguous. Germline CDR1 LNHNV, CDR2 YYDKDF (reference sequence). This CDR3 contains 12 residues. Trimming took 0 bases from V and 8 from J, leaving 5 bases between them. The CDR3: CATSRDEDEQFF. In DNA, the CDR3 is TGTGCCACCAGCAGAGATGAGGATGAGCAGTTCTTC.

The J gene is TRBJ2-7, the V gene TRBV6-5, with no clear D. The V end lost 0 bases, the J end lost 3 bases, and 3 bases lay between the germline ends. CDR1 and CDR2 (germline): MNHEY, SVGAGI. The CDR3 sequence is 12 residues long. The CDR3 DNA is TGTGCCAGCAGTTACTCGAGCTACGAGCAGTACTTC. It is translated as CASSYSSYEQYF.

A remark on this clone: The junction and the germline gene differ at one end; a read error may be behind it. This sequence joins TRBV5-8 and TRBJ2-4; D is unresolved. The CDR3 contains 9 residues. Germline loops: CDR1 SGHTS, CDR2 YDEGEE. DNA for the CDR3: TGTGCCAGCAGCTTGTCTGTCTCCTTC. This encodes CASSLSVSF.

This rearrangement joins TRBV27 to TRBJ2-3, with D maybe TRBD1 (6 bases). The CDR3 is 14 amino acids. The germline V and J ends were trimmed by 6 bases and 2 bases, with 12 bases remaining between them. Per germline, CDR1 MNHEY and CDR2 SMNVEV (reference sequence). The CDR3, as DNA: TGTGCCAGCAGAATAGGGACATACACAGATACGCAGTATTTT. Amino acids: CASRIGTYTDTQYF.

The gene calls are TRBV11-3 and TRBJ2-1; a weak D match, TRBD1 (6 bases). Germline V CDR1 and CDR2: SGHNT, YENEEA. V shed 5 bases and J shed 4 bases, with 9 bases lying between them. The length of the CDR3 is 13 residues. CDR3 sequence reads: CASSPQGYNEQFF. In DNA, the CDR3 is TGTGCCAGCAGCCCTCAGGGGTACAATGAGCAGTTCTTC. Complete variable domain (other parts from reference TRBV11-3 and TRBJ2-1): EAGVVQSPRYKIIEKKQPVAFWCNPISGHNTLYWYLQNLGQGPELLIRYENEEAVDDSQLPKDRFSAERLKGVDSTLKIQPAELGDSAVYLCASSPQGYNEQFFGPGTRLTVL.

This chain connects TRBV4-2 to TRBJ1-2, with D possibly matching TRBD1 (5 bases). Between the trimmed V and J ends, which lost 0 bases and 8 bases, there was a span of 16 bases. From germline, CDR1 is LGHNA and CDR2 YNFKEQ. This CDR3 is built from 15 residues. CDR3 coding DNA: TGTGCCAGCAGCCAAGACGAGCACCAGGGAGGCGGCTACACCTTC. It specifies CASSQDEHQGGGYTF.

Here the CDR3 reads CASSLQGAEGNTIYF. Here the CDR3 DNA reads TGCGCCAGCAGCTTACAGGGGGCAGAAGGAAACACCATATATTTT. The genes are TRBV5-1 and TRBJ1-3; TRBD1 aligns across 9 bases. The germline V gene encodes CDR1 SGHRS and CDR2 YFSETQ. This CDR3 contains 15 residues. V lost 2 bases, J lost 4 bases, and 4 bases stayed unmatched.

This chain connects TRBV27 to TRBJ2-5; 8 positions match TRBD1. Trimming cost V 3 bases and J 8 bases; bases outside gene matches: 8. The V gene's germline CDR1 is MNHEY and CDR2 SMNVEV (reference sequence). The CDR3 runs to 14 residues. The CDR3 DNA reads as TGTGCCAGCAGTTTTTTGGACAGGGAAGGAACCCAGTACTTC. The encoded protein is CASSFLDREGTQYF.

This chain links TRBV4-1 with TRBJ2-7, with TRBD2 identical over 14 bases. CDR1 and CDR2 (germline): MGHRA, YSYEKL. CDR3 length: 15 amino acids. Germline trimming cut 4 bases from V and 3 bases from J; bases unmatched to any gene: 2. CDR3 sequence: CASSPGTSGGYEQYF. CDR3 bases: TGCGCCAGCAGCCCTGGGACTAGCGGGGGCTACGAGCAGTACTTC.

This chain connects TRBV4-2 to TRBJ2-7; unclear D gene. The V gene lost 3 bases and the J gene lost 1 base, with 10 bases spanning the gap. This CDR3 region has 14 residues. Germline CDR1 LGHNA, CDR2 YNFKEQ. Here the CDR3 reads CASSQAAGSYEQYF. In DNA, the CDR3 is TGTGCCAGCAGCCAGGCAGCCGGGTCCTACGAGCAGTACTTC.

This chain joins TRBV28 and TRBJ1-4; 9 bases match TRBD1. The ends lost 6 bases at V and 5 bases at J; junction bases unmatched: 10. Germline V gene data show CDR1 as MDHEN and CDR2 as SYDVKM. The CDR3 is made up of 16 amino acids. The CDR3 region is CASRVEWTGDNEKLFF. CDR3 nucleotide sequence: TGTGCCAGCAGAGTTGAATGGACAGGGGACAATGAAAAACTGTTTTTT. Complete variable domain (other parts from reference TRBV28 and TRBJ1-4): DVKVTQSSRYLVKRTGEKVFLECVQDMDHENMFWYRQDPGLGLRLIYFSYDVKMKEKGDIPEGYSVSREKKERFSLILESASTNQTSMYLCASRVEWTGDNEKLFFGSGTQLSVL.